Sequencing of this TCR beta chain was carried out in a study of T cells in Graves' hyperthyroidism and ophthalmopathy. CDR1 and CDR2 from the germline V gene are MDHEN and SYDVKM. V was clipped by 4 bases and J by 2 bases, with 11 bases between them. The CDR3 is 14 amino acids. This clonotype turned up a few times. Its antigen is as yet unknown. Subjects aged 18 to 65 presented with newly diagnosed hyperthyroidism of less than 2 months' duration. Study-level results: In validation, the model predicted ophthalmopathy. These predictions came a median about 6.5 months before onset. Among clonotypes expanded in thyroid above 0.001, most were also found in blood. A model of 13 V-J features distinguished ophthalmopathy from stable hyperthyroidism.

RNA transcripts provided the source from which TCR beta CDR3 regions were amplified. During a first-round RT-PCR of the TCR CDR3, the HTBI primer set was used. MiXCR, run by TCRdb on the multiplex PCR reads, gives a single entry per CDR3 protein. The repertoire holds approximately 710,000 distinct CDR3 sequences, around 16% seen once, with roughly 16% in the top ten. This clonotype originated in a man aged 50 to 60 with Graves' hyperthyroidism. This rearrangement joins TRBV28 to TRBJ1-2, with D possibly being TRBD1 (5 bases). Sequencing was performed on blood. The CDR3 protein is CASSYQGGNYGYTF. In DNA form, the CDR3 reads TGTGCCAGCAGTTATCAGGGAGGCAACTATGGCTACACCTTC.